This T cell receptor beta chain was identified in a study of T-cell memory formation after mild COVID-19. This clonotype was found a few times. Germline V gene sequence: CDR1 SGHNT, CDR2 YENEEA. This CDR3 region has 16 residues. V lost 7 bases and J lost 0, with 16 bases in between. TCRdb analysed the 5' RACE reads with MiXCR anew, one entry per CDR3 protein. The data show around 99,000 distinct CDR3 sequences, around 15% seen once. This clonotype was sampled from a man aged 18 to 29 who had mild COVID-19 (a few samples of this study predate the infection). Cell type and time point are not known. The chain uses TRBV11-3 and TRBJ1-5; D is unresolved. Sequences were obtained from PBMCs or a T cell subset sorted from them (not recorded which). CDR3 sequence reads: CASTSKPRSSNQPQHF. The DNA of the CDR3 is TGTGCCAGCACCTCTAAACCCAGGAGTAGCAATCAGCCCCAGCATTTT. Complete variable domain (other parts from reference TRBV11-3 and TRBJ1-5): EAGVVQSPRYKIIEKKQPVAFWCNPISGHNTLYWYLQNLGQGPELLIRYENEEAVDDSQLPKDRFSAERLKGVDSTLKIQPAELGDSAVYLCASTSKPRSSNQPQHFGDGTRLSIL.